This T cell receptor (beta chain) was captured by sequencing in a study of blood T cell repertoires in COVID-19. Across the study: Researchers got acute and convalescent COVID-19 samples from the United States, Italy and Spain. From T cells, B-cell-depleted T cells, or PBMCs came the material, which was cDNA or gDNA.

Authors' methods: Reference gene primer amplification gave estimated nucleated cell counts. The assay was immunoSEQ multiplex PCR, and TCRdb's table has in-frame clones only and misses some. That table gives V, J and clone size, and the DNA gave D and trimming. The sample records over 100,000 clones, 75% to 90% being singletons. The source material was peripheral blood. This receptor was identified in a human donor with acute or convalescent COVID-19. The donor label of this sample is uncertain.

CDR3 in DNA: TGTGCCAGCTCACCATCCCCTCGGGGGGCTAGGACTGAAGCTTTCTTT. Residues: CASSPSPRGARTEAFF. The chain recombines TRBV18 with TRBJ1-1; tentatively, D is TRBD1 (6 bases). The germline V and J ends were trimmed by 2 bases and 5 bases, with 18 bases remaining between them. There are 16 residues in the CDR3. Germline CDR1 KGHSH, CDR2 LQKENI.